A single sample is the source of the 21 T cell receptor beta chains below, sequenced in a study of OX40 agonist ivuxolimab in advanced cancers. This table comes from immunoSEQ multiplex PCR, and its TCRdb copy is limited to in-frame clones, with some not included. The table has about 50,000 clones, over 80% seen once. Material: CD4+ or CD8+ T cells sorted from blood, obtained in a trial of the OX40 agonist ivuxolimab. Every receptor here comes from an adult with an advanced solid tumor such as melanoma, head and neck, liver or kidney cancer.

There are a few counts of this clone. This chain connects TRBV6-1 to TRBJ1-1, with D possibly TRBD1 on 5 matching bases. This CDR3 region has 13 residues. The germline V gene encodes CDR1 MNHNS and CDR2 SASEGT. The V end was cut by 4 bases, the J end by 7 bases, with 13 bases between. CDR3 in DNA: TGTGCCAGCAGTGCCGGCGGGGGGTATGAAGCTTTCTTT. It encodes CASSAGGGYEAFF.

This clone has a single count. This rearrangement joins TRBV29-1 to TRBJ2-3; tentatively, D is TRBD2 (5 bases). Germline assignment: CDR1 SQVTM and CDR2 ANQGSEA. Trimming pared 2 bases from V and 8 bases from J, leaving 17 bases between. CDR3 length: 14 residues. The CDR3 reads CSVEPSGSPGTQYF. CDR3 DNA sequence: TGCAGCGTTGAACCATCGGGGTCCCCGGGTACGCAGTATTTT.

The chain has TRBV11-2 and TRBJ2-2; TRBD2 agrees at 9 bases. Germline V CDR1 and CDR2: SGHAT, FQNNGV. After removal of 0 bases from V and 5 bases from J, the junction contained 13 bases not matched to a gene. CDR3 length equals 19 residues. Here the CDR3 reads CASSLDTPGSGGLTGELFF. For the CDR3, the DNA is TGTGCCAGCAGCTTAGATACCCCGGGGAGCGGGGGGCTTACCGGGGAGCTGTTTTTT.

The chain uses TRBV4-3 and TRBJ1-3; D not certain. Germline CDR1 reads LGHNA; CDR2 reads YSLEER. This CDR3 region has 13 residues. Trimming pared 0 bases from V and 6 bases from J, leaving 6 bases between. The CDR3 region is CASSQDKENTIYF. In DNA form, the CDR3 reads TGCGCCAGCAGCCAAGACAAGGAAAACACCATATATTTT.

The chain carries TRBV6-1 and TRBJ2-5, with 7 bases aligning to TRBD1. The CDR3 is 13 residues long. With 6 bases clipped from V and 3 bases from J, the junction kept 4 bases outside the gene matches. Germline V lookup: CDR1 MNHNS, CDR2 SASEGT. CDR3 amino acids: CASRRTGEETQYF. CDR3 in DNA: TGTGCCAGCAGACGGACAGGTGAAGAGACCCAGTACTTC.

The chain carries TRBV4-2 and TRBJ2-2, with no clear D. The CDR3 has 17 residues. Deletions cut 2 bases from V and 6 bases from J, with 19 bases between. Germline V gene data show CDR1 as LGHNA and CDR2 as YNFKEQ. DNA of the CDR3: TGTGCCAGCAGCCAAAACCCCTCCGCTCCGATCGCCGGGGAGCTGTTTTTT. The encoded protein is CASSQNPSAPIAGELFF.

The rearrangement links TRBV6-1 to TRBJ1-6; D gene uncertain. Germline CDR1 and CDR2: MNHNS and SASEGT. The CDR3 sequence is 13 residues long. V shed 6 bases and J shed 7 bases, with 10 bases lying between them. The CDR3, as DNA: TGTGCCAGCAGACGAAGAGGGAATTCACCCCTCCACTTT. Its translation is CASRRRGNSPLHF.

The CDR3 nucleotides read TGCAGCGTTGGCAGGGGGGGCCCCTATGGCTACACCTTC. Its translation: CSVGRGGPYGYTF. The chain couples TRBV29-1 to TRBJ1-2; the match to TRBD1 covers 7 bases. Germline CDR1 reads SQVTM; CDR2 reads ANQGSEA. This CDR3 contains 13 residues. The J segment lost 4 bases and the V segment lost 4 bases, leaving 6 bases of the junction unmatched.

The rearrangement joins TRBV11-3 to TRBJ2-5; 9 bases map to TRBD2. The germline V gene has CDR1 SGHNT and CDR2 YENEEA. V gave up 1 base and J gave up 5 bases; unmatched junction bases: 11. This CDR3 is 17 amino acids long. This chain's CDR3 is CASSLGVGGRVGETQYF. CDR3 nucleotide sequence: TGTGCCAGCAGCTTAGGAGTCGGCGGGAGGGTCGGCGAGACCCAGTACTTC.

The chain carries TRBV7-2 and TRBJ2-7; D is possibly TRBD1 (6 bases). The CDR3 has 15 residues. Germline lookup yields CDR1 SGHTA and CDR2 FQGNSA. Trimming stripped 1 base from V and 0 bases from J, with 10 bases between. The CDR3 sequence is CASSLGTVLSYEQYF. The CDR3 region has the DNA TGTGCCAGCAGCTTAGGGACAGTTCTCTCCTACGAGCAGTACTTC.

The chain's CDR3 is CASSIGGESEKLFF. CDR3 nucleotide sequence: TGTGCCAGTAGTATAGGCGGGGAAAGTGAAAAACTGTTTTTT. The V and J genes are TRBV19 and TRBJ1-4, with D uncertain. This CDR3 has 14 residues. The germline CDR1 and CDR2 sequences are LNHDA and SQIVND (reference sequence). V was trimmed by 1 base and J by 7 bases, leaving 10 bases between them. Using reference TRBV19 and TRBJ1-4 for the parts outside the CDR3, the full variable domain is DGGITQSPKYLFRKEGQNVTLSCEQNLNHDAMYWYRQDPGQGLRLIYYSQIVNDFQKGDIAEGYSVSREKKESFPLTVTSAQKNPTAFYLCASSIGGESEKLFFGSGTQLSVL.

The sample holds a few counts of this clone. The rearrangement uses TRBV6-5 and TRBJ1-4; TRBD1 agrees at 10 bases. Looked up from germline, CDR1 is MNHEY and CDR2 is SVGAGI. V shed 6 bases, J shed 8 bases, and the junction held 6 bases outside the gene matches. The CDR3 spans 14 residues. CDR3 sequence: CASRQTGGGEKLFF. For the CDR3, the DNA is TGTGCCAGCAGACAGACAGGGGGCGGCGAAAAACTGTTTTTT.

The DNA for the CDR3 is TGTGCCAGCAGCGTAGGAATAGCGGAGTCCTACGAGCAGTACTTC. This codes for CASSVGIAESYEQYF. V gene TRBV9 combines with J gene TRBJ2-7, with a weak D call TRBD2 (6 bases). The germline V gene has CDR1 SGDLS and CDR2 YYNGEE. CDR3 length: 15 residues. The V end lost 0 bases, the J end lost 1 base, and 11 bases lay between the germline ends.

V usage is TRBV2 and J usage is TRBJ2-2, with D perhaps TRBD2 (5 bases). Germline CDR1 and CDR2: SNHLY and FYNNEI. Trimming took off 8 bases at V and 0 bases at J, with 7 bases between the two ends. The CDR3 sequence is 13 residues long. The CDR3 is CASLLANTGELFF. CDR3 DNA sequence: TGTGCCAGCCTACTAGCGAACACCGGGGAGCTGTTTTTT.

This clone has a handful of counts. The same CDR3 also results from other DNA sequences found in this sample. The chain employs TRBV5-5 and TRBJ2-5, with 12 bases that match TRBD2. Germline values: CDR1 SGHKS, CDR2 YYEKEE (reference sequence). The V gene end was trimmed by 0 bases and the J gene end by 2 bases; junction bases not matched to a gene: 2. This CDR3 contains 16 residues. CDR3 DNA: TGTGCCAGCAGCTTGGCGCTAGCGGGAGGGCAAGAGACCCAGTACTTC. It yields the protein CASSLALAGGQETQYF. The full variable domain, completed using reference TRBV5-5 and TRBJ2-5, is DAGVTQSPTHLIKTRGQQVTLRCSPISGHKSVSWYQQVLGQGPQFIFQYYEKEERGRGNFPDRFSARQFPNYSSELNVNALLLGDSALYLCASSLALAGGQETQYFGPGTRLLVL.

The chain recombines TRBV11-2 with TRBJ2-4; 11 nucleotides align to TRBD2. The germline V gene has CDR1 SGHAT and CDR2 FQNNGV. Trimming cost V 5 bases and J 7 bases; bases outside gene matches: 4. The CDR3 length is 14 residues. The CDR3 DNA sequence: TGTGCCAGCAGCCCGAGGACTAGCGGGAACATTCAGTACTTC. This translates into CASSPRTSGNIQYF.

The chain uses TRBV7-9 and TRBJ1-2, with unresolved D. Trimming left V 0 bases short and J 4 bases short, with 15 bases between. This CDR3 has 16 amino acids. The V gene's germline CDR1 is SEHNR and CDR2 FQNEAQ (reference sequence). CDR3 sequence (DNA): TGTGCCAGCAGCTTAGCGTTGTCGGGGTACATCTATGGCTACACCTTC. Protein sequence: CASSLALSGYIYGYTF.

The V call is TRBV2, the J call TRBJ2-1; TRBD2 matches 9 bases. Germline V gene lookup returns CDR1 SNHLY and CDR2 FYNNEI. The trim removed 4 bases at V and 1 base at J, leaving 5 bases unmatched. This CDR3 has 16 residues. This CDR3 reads CASSVGGRVSYNEQFF. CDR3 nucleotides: TGTGCCAGCAGTGTCGGCGGGAGGGTGTCCTACAATGAGCAGTTCTTC.

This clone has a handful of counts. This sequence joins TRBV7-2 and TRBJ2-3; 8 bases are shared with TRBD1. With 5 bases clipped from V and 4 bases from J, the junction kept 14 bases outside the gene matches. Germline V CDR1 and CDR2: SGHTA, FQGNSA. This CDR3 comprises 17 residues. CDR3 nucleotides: TGTGCCAGCAGCCTCCACGTTAGGTCAGGGGGCCCAGATACGCAGTATTTT. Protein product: CASSLHVRSGGPDTQYF. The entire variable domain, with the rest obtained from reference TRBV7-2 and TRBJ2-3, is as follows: GAGVSQSPSNKVTEKGKDVELRCDPISGHTALYWYRQSLGQGLEFLIYFQGNSAPDKSGLPSDRFSAERTGGSVSTLTIQRTQQEDSAVYLCASSLHVRSGGPDTQYFGPGTRLTVL.

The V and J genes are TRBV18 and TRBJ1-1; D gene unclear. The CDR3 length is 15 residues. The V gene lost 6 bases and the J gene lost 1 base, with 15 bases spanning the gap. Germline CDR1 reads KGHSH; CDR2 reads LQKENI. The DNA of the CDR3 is TGTGCCAGCTCCCCTTTTAGGCACGAGAACACTGAAGCTTTCTTT. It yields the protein CASSPFRHENTEAFF.

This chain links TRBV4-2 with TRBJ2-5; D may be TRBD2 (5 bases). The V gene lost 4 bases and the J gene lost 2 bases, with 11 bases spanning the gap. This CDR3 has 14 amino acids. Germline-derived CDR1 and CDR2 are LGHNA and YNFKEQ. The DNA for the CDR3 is TGTGCCAGCAGCCTAAGCGGTCAGCAAGAGACCCAGTACTTC. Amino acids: CASSLSGQQETQYF.